The sequence of this TCR delta chain was determined in a study of Vδ1+ human thymocytes. Extracted RNA was reverse transcribed into cDNA. The CDR3 regions were amplified by multiplex PCR from V-gene primers to a constant-region primer. TCRdb reprocessed the multiplex PCR reads using CATT. Of around 56,000 delta-chain clones listed, approximately 15% are singletons. The sample holds a few counts of this clone. Its antigen is currently unknown. Study-wide findings and caveats: Unlike peripheral blood Vdelta1+ controls, thymic delta-chain sequences included 20% to 25% Vdelta2 and few Vdelta3. In the thymus, TRG and TRD repertoires looked highly polyclonal with Gaussian CDR3 lengths.

CDR1 TSWWSYY and CDR2 QGS come from the germline V gene. This CDR3 spans 25 amino acids. The ends lost 4 bases at V and 1 base at J; junction bases unmatched: 35. Sequenced material: Vdelta1+ gamma-delta thymocytes from the thymus. The subset denotes: FACS-sorted CD3+ TCRalphabeta- TCRVdelta1+ TCRVdelta2- thymocytes. V is TRDV1 and J is TRDJ1, with TRDD2 matching 8 bases. This TCR was recovered from a girl under three years old who had congenital heart surgery. CDR3 DNA sequence: TGTGCTCTTGGGGGGCTCTTCCTACGGAGGCCGTCGGAAGATTGGCAGGCTGTGGCCACCGATAAACTCATCTTT. This gives the protein CALGGLFLRRPSEDWQAVATDKLIF.